Listed below are T cell receptor beta chains from one sample, sequenced in a study of beta chain features in type 1 diabetes. Clones were read by immunoSEQ multiplex PCR, and TCRdb kept only the in-frame ones, dropping some. The table has a few hundred thousand clones, approximately 15% seen once. Input material: naive CD4+ T cells from blood. The receptor set was obtained from a man under 40 with type 1 diabetes. The CDR3 runs from the conserved cysteine through the conserved F or W. Fields, in order: clone size, J gene, V gene, D gene, CDR3 DNA, CDR3 protein. A D gene is named only where the DNA matches it firmly. Rows give clone size only sometimes, using once, few, many, or a class for an expanded clone.

abundance: few; j_gene: TRBJ2-5; v_gene: TRBV5-1; d_gene: TRBD1; CDR3nt: TGCGCCAGCAGCAGGGGACAGGGTCAAGAGACCCAGTACTTC; CDR3aa: CASSRGQGQETQYF
abundance: few; j_gene: TRBJ1-5; v_gene: TRBV6-5; d_gene: TRBD1; CDR3nt: TGTGCCAGCAGTTACTTTCAGGGGGGTCAGCCCCAGCATTTT; CDR3aa: CASSYFQGGQPQHF
abundance: .; j_gene: TRBJ2-7; v_gene: TRBV6-1; d_gene: .; CDR3nt: TGTGCCAGCATCAGAAGGGGCTCCTCCTACGAGCAGTACTTC; CDR3aa: CASIRRGSSYEQYF
abundance: few; j_gene: TRBJ2-1; v_gene: TRBV5-1; d_gene: TRBD2; CDR3nt: TGCGCCAGCAGCCTAGGGACTAGCGGGATGTCAAATGAGCAGTTCTTC; CDR3aa: CASSLGTSGMSNEQFF
abundance: few; j_gene: TRBJ2-2; v_gene: TRBV15; d_gene: .; CDR3nt: TGTGCCACCAGCAGAGAAGCCGCGAACACCGGGGAGCTGTTTTTT; CDR3aa: CATSREAANTGELFF
abundance: few; j_gene: TRBJ2-5; v_gene: TRBV6-5; d_gene: .; CDR3nt: TGTGCCAGCAGTCCCTCTGAGACCCAGTACTTC; CDR3aa: CASSPSETQYF
abundance: .; j_gene: TRBJ1-5; v_gene: TRBV30; d_gene: .; CDR3nt: TGTGCCTGTGCTGGGGCCAGCAATCAGCCCCAGCATTTT; CDR3aa: CACAGASNQPQHF
abundance: .; j_gene: TRBJ2-5; v_gene: TRBV6-6; d_gene: TRBD2; CDR3nt: TGTGCCAGCAGCCCCAGCGGGAGGGCCAACGGGGAGACCCAGTACTTC; CDR3aa: CASSPSGRANGETQYF
abundance: .; j_gene: TRBJ2-3; v_gene: TRBV4-1; d_gene: TRBD2; CDR3nt: TGCGCCAGCAGCCAAGGAATACTAGCGGGAGGAGATACGCAGTATTTT; CDR3aa: CASSQGILAGGDTQYF
abundance: few; j_gene: TRBJ2-6; v_gene: TRBV4-1; d_gene: .; CDR3nt: TGCGCCAGCAGCCAAGCTCGTAGGAGCGTTGGGGCCAACGTCCTGACTTTC; CDR3aa: CASSQARRSVGANVLTF
abundance: .; j_gene: TRBJ2-7; v_gene: TRBV6-1; d_gene: .; CDR3nt: TGTGCCAGCAGTGAACTCTACGAGCAGTACTTC; CDR3aa: CASSELYEQYF
abundance: .; j_gene: TRBJ2-5; v_gene: TRBV28; d_gene: .; CDR3nt: TGTGCCAGCAGGGCAGGGCAAGAGACCCAGTACTTC; CDR3aa: CASRAGQETQYF
abundance: .; j_gene: TRBJ1-2; v_gene: TRBV28; d_gene: .; CDR3nt: TGTGCCAGCAATAGGGGATCAGGAAGCTATGGCTACACCTTC; CDR3aa: CASNRGSGSYGYTF
abundance: few; j_gene: TRBJ2-1; v_gene: TRBV7-2; d_gene: .; CDR3nt: TGTGCCAGCAGCACCGGAGGGTCTAGCTCCTACAATGAGCAGTTCTTC; CDR3aa: CASSTGGSSSYNEQFF
abundance: few; j_gene: TRBJ2-5; v_gene: TRBV4-3; d_gene: TRBD2; CDR3nt: TGCGCCAGCAGCCGGGGCCGGCTAGCGGGGGAAGAGACCCAGTACTTC; CDR3aa: CASSRGRLAGEETQYF
abundance: .; j_gene: TRBJ2-5; v_gene: TRBV10-3; d_gene: TRBD1; CDR3nt: TGTGCCATCAGTCCTGGACAGGGGGAGACCCAGTACTTC; CDR3aa: CAISPGQGETQYF
abundance: few; j_gene: TRBJ1-1; v_gene: TRBV7-2; d_gene: TRBD1; CDR3nt: TGTGCCAGCAGCCCTCACAGGGGCACTGAAGCTTTCTTT; CDR3aa: CASSPHRGTEAFF
abundance: few; j_gene: TRBJ2-7; v_gene: TRBV2; d_gene: .; CDR3nt: TGTGCCAGCAGCGAAGGGGGAGGGACACCCTACGAGCAGTACTTC; CDR3aa: CASSEGGGTPYEQYF
abundance: .; j_gene: TRBJ1-4; v_gene: TRBV19; d_gene: TRBD1; CDR3nt: TGTGCCAGTACCGGGACAGTTAATGAAAAACTGTTTTTT; CDR3aa: CASTGTVNEKLFF
abundance: .; j_gene: TRBJ2-2; v_gene: TRBV15; d_gene: TRBD1; CDR3nt: TGTGCCACCAGCAGAGATAGGGGACAGGCGACGAACACCGGGGAGCTGTTTTTT; CDR3aa: CATSRDRGQATNTGELFF
abundance: .; j_gene: TRBJ2-5; v_gene: TRBV6-1; d_gene: .; CDR3nt: TGTGCCAGCAGTGATCACCACGGAGTTTTGGTGACCCAGTACTTC; CDR3aa: CASSDHHGVLVTQYF
abundance: few; j_gene: TRBJ2-1; v_gene: TRBV27; d_gene: TRBD2; CDR3nt: TGTGCCAGCAGCTCGACTAGCGGGAGTTTTAATGAGCAGTTCTTC; CDR3aa: CASSSTSGSFNEQFF
abundance: .; j_gene: TRBJ2-2; v_gene: TRBV7-2; d_gene: .; CDR3nt: TGTGCCAGCAGCTTAGCCCGGGGCGGGACGGACACCGGGGAGCTGTTTTTT; CDR3aa: CASSLARGGTDTGELFF
abundance: few; j_gene: TRBJ2-7; v_gene: TRBV7-2; d_gene: TRBD2; CDR3nt: TGTGCCAGCAGCCCGAGACTAGCGGGAGCCTACGAGCAGTACTTC; CDR3aa: CASSPRLAGAYEQYF
abundance: few; j_gene: TRBJ1-2; v_gene: TRBV2; d_gene: .; CDR3nt: TGTGCCAGCGGAGATAACTATGGCTACACCTTC; CDR3aa: CASGDNYGYTF
abundance: .; j_gene: TRBJ2-1; v_gene: TRBV30; d_gene: .; CDR3nt: TGTGCCTGGAGTGAGAACAGGAATGAGCAGTTCTTC; CDR3aa: CAWSENRNEQFF
abundance: few; j_gene: TRBJ2-4; v_gene: TRBV19; d_gene: TRBD1; CDR3nt: TGTGCCAGTAGTACGCCCACAGGGGCTATATTGTACTTC; CDR3aa: CASSTPTGAILYF
abundance: few; j_gene: TRBJ2-2; v_gene: TRBV5-1; d_gene: TRBD2; CDR3nt: TGCGCCAGCAGACCCATAGCGGGAGGTACCGGGGAGCTGTTTTTT; CDR3aa: CASRPIAGGTGELFF
abundance: .; j_gene: TRBJ1-2; v_gene: TRBV4-2; d_gene: .; CDR3nt: TGTGCCAGCAGCCAAGGGGTGGGCTCCGACTATGGCTACACCTTC; CDR3aa: CASSQGVGSDYGYTF
abundance: few; j_gene: TRBJ2-6; v_gene: TRBV25-1; d_gene: .; CDR3nt: TGTGCCAGCGCCCAAGCAGGGGCCAACGTCCTGACTTTC; CDR3aa: CASAQAGANVLTF
abundance: .; j_gene: TRBJ1-5; v_gene: TRBV30; d_gene: .; CDR3nt: TGTGCCTGGAGTGTACGGGGTTTTCAGCCCCAGCATTTT; CDR3aa: CAWSVRGFQPQHF
abundance: .; j_gene: TRBJ2-7; v_gene: TRBV11-1; d_gene: TRBD2; CDR3nt: TGTGCCAGCAGCCCCAGGACTAGCGGAGGAGCCTACGAGCAGTACTTC; CDR3aa: CASSPRTSGGAYEQYF
abundance: .; j_gene: TRBJ1-5; v_gene: TRBV5-1; d_gene: TRBD1; CDR3nt: TGCGCCAGCAGCTTAGGGACAGCCAATCAGCCCCAGCATTTT; CDR3aa: CASSLGTANQPQHF
abundance: few; j_gene: TRBJ2-1; v_gene: TRBV6-5; d_gene: .; CDR3nt: TGTGCCAGCAGTTACTCTGCACGGTCCAATGAGCAGTTCTTC; CDR3aa: CASSYSARSNEQFF
abundance: few; j_gene: TRBJ2-1; v_gene: TRBV7-9; d_gene: .; CDR3nt: TGTGCCAGCAGCTTAGACGGGGATGATGAGCAGTTCTTC; CDR3aa: CASSLDGDDEQFF
abundance: few; j_gene: TRBJ1-2; v_gene: TRBV30; d_gene: TRBD1; CDR3nt: TGTGCCTGGCAGACAGGGGGCGGCTACACCTTC; CDR3aa: CAWQTGGGYTF
abundance: few; j_gene: TRBJ2-7; v_gene: TRBV5-1; d_gene: TRBD1; CDR3nt: TGCGCCAGCAGCCGGTCGGGACAGGGAGGCTACGAGCAGTACTTC; CDR3aa: CASSRSGQGGYEQYF
abundance: few; j_gene: TRBJ2-3; v_gene: TRBV7-9; d_gene: .; CDR3nt: TGTGCCAGCAGCCCCAGGACAGCGAGGGATACGCAGTATTTT; CDR3aa: CASSPRTARDTQYF
abundance: few; j_gene: TRBJ2-1; v_gene: TRBV18; d_gene: TRBD2; CDR3nt: TGTGCCAGCTCACCCCCGGGACTAGCGGGAGTCCATGAGCAGTTCTTC; CDR3aa: CASSPPGLAGVHEQFF
abundance: .; j_gene: TRBJ2-7; v_gene: TRBV7-2; d_gene: .; CDR3nt: TGTGCCAGCAGCCTAGCACAAAGCTCCTACGAGCAGTACTTC; CDR3aa: CASSLAQSSYEQYF
abundance: .; j_gene: TRBJ1-4; v_gene: TRBV18; d_gene: .; CDR3nt: TGTGCCAGCTCACCACCGTCAGGGGAGAATGAAAAACTGTTTTTT; CDR3aa: CASSPPSGENEKLFF
abundance: .; j_gene: TRBJ2-1; v_gene: TRBV6-6; d_gene: .; CDR3nt: TGTGCCAGCAGCCCGGGGAGGTCAAACAATGAGCAGTTCTTC; CDR3aa: CASSPGRSNNEQFF
abundance: few; j_gene: TRBJ2-2; v_gene: TRBV19; d_gene: .; CDR3nt: TGTGCCAGTAGTAACGGGTCCCCCGGGGAGCTGTTTTTT; CDR3aa: CASSNGSPGELFF
abundance: few; j_gene: TRBJ2-3; v_gene: TRBV13; d_gene: TRBD2; CDR3nt: TGTGCCAGCAGGGGAGGGGGCACAGATACGCAGTATTTT; CDR3aa: CASRGGGTDTQYF
abundance: few; j_gene: TRBJ1-1; v_gene: TRBV9; d_gene: .; CDR3nt: TGTGCCAGCAGCGTGGGACTACAGGATCTTGGCACTGAAGCTTTCTTT; CDR3aa: CASSVGLQDLGTEAFF
abundance: few; j_gene: TRBJ1-4; v_gene: TRBV6-1; d_gene: .; CDR3nt: TGTGCCAGCAGTGAAGCCCTCCGGGATTATGAAAAACTGTTTTTT; CDR3aa: CASSEALRDYEKLFF
abundance: .; j_gene: TRBJ2-5; v_gene: TRBV5-1; d_gene: .; CDR3nt: TGCGCCAGCAGCGCCCTTAGCGGCCCTTTAGAGACCCAGTACTTC; CDR3aa: CASSALSGPLETQYF
abundance: .; j_gene: TRBJ2-3; v_gene: TRBV7-8; d_gene: TRBD1; CDR3nt: TGTGCCAGCAGCTTCCGGACAGGGGGGACAGATACGCAGTATTTT; CDR3aa: CASSFRTGGTDTQYF
abundance: .; j_gene: TRBJ2-1; v_gene: TRBV29-1; d_gene: .; CDR3nt: TGCAGCGTCGCCAGGCAGAACAGTGAGCAGTTCTTC; CDR3aa: CSVARQNSEQFF
abundance: .; j_gene: TRBJ2-7; v_gene: TRBV2; d_gene: .; CDR3nt: TGTGCCAGCAGTGCGGACAGCTACGAGCAGTACTTC; CDR3aa: CASSADSYEQYF
abundance: .; j_gene: TRBJ2-7; v_gene: TRBV2; d_gene: .; CDR3nt: TGTGCCAGCATCATCTCCTACGAGCAGTACTTC; CDR3aa: CASIISYEQYF
abundance: .; j_gene: TRBJ2-7; v_gene: TRBV29-1; d_gene: .; CDR3nt: TGCAGCGTTGAAGGTTGGGCGGGGTCCTCCTACGAGCAGTACTTC; CDR3aa: CSVEGWAGSSYEQYF
abundance: .; j_gene: TRBJ1-2; v_gene: TRBV7-9; d_gene: .; CDR3nt: TGTGCCAGCAGCTTTATTCCAGGGTTTGGCTACACCTTC; CDR3aa: CASSFIPGFGYTF
abundance: .; j_gene: TRBJ1-5; v_gene: TRBV15; d_gene: TRBD1; CDR3nt: TGTGCCACCAGCAGAGGACAGGGGAGCAATCAGCCCCAGCATTTT; CDR3aa: CATSRGQGSNQPQHF
abundance: .; j_gene: TRBJ2-1; v_gene: TRBV29-1; d_gene: TRBD2; CDR3nt: TGCAGCGTTGTAGCGGGAGGCGCCTACAATGAGCAGTTCTTC; CDR3aa: CSVVAGGAYNEQFF